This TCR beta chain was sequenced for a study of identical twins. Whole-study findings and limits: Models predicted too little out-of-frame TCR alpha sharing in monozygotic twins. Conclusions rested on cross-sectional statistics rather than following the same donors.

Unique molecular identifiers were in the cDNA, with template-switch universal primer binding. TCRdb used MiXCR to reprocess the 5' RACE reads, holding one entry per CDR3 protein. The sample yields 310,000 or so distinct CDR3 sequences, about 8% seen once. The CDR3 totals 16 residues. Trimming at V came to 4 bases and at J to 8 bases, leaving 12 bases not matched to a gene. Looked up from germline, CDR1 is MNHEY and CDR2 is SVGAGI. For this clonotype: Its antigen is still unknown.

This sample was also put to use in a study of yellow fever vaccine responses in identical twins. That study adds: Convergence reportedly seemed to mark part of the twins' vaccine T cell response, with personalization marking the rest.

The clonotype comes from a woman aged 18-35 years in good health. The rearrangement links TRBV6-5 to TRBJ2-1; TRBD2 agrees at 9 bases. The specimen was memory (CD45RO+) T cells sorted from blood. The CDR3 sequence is CASSFPSGRKMDEQFF. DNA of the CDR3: TGTGCCAGCAGTTTCCCAAGCGGGAGGAAAATGGATGAGCAGTTCTTC.